Given below is one TCR beta chain in context. Its antigen is still unknown. It was version v3.0 of the immunoSEQ assay that was run at survey level. Produced via immunoSEQ multiplex PCR; TCRdb's table is partial and in-frame only. The repertoire consists of over 35,000 clones, with about 80% occurring once and the leading ten covering around 5.8%. These data originate in a study of long-term antiretroviral therapy in people with HIV. The wider study: It was about a decade after the earliest samples that the 2015 immediate-ART recommendation appeared.

Study-level points and caveats: Diversity increased after ART yet remained lower than in transplant donor controls.

Germline V CDR1 and CDR2: LGHNA, YSLEER. V shed 4 bases and J 7 bases; nucleotides not matched to a gene: 15. The CDR3 covers 17 residues. Every donor contributed at least one pre-ART and at least two post-ART PBMC samples. This sample comprised unsorted PBMCs, obtained 3.4 years after starting antiretroviral therapy. The sequence was obtained from a young man with HIV. V usage is TRBV4-3 and J usage is TRBJ2-7; TRBD2 matches 11 bases. The DNA for the CDR3 is TGCGCCAGCAGCCCTGGGACTAGCGGAGAGTCAGTAGGAGAGCAGTACTTC. Encoded protein: CASSPGTSGESVGEQYF.